This TCR beta chain originates from a study of T-cell reconstitution after alpha-beta-depleted transplantation in children. Germline V lookup: CDR1 WNHNN, CDR2 SYGVQD (reference sequence). The V gene lost 0 bases and the J gene lost 1 base, with 7 bases spanning the gap. This CDR3 has 15 amino acids. This clonotype was counted many times. The antigen remains unidentified. Findings of the study overall: Newly produced T cells mostly accounted for T-cell counts and diversity one year post-transplant.

It was with unique molecular identifiers that the TCRbeta library was prepared. Via MiXCR, TCRdb re-called the PCR reads, giving one row per CDR3 protein. Of about 300,000 distinct CDR3 sequences in the sample, 7.5% to 9% were seen once. The material was peripheral blood, obtained 360 days after TCRalphabeta/CD19-depleted stem cell transplant. This clonotype was obtained from a female patient between 2 and 10 years old who had a stem cell transplant for Fanconi anemia, so the T cells may come from the graft donor. The chain has TRBV10-1 and TRBJ2-1, with D perhaps TRBD2 (6 bases). CDR3 sequence reads: CASSESGGSYNEQFF. The CDR3 nucleotides are TGCGCCAGCAGTGAGTCGGGGGGTTCCTACAATGAGCAGTTCTTC.